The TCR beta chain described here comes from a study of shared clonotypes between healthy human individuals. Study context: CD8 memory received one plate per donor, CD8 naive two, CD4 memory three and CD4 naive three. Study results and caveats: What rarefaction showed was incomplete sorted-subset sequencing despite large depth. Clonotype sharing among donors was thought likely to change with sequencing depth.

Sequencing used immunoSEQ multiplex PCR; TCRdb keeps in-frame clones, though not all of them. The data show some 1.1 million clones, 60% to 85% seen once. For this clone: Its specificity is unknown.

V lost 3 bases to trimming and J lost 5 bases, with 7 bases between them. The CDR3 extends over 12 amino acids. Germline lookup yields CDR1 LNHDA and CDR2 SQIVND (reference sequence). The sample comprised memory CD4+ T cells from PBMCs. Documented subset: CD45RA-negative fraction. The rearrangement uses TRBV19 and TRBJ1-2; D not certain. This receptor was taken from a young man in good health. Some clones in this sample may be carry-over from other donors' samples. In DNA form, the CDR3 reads TGTGCCAGTAGTATTTTGGGGTATGGCTACACCTTC. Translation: CASSILGYGYTF.